The 8 T cell receptor beta chains below were found in one sample sequenced in a study of graft-versus-host responses after intestinal transplantation. The repertoire was sequenced with immunoSEQ multiplex PCR; TCRdb's copy has only in-frame clones and lacks some. This table holds some 97,000 clones, 87% found once. No antigen is known for these receptors. This specimen was unstimulated CD4+ T cells sorted from spleen or lymph node cells, taken before transplant. The origin of the receptors is a human donor who was the organ donor for an intestinal transplant.

The chain joins TRBV28 to TRBJ1-6; D uncertain. V was clipped by 8 bases and J by 5 bases, with 13 bases between them. CDR3 length: 14 residues. Germline CDR1 MDHEN, CDR2 SYDVKM. In nucleotides, the CDR3 is TGTGCCAGCTCTGGCCCGGTGGATAATTCACCCCTCCACTTT. Its translation is CASSGPVDNSPLHF. The full variable domain, with the rest looked up from reference TRBV28 and TRBJ1-6, is DVKVTQSSRYLVKRTGEKVFLECVQDMDHENMFWYRQDPGLGLRLIYFSYDVKMKEKGDIPEGYSVSREKKERFSLILESASTNQTSMYLCASSGPVDNSPLHFGNGTRLTVT.

The J gene is TRBJ1-2, the V gene TRBV5-1, with TRBD1 matching 7 bases. Germline V lookup: CDR1 SGHRS, CDR2 YFSETQ. V lost 4 bases and J lost 4; bases outside the gene matches: 7. The CDR3 sequence is 14 residues long. CDR3 bases: TGCGCCAGCAGCCGGGACAGCGCGGCCTATGGCTACACCTTC. It encodes CASSRDSAAYGYTF.

This clone came up once. The chain uses TRBV28 and TRBJ2-7; 12 nucleotides line up with TRBD2. The V gene end was trimmed by 5 bases and the J gene end by 3 bases; junction bases not matched to a gene: 5. CDR1 MDHEN and CDR2 SYDVKM come from the germline V gene. The CDR3 spans 15 residues. The CDR3 sequence is CASSPTSGGRYEQYF. The CDR3 nucleotides read TGTGCCAGCAGTCCAACTAGCGGGGGGCGCTACGAGCAGTACTTC. Drawing the rest from reference TRBV28 and TRBJ2-7, the complete variable domain is DVKVTQSSRYLVKRTGEKVFLECVQDMDHENMFWYRQDPGLGLRLIYFSYDVKMKEKGDIPEGYSVSREKKERFSLILESASTNQTSMYLCASSPTSGGRYEQYFGPGTRLTVT.

V gene TRBV10-3 combines with J gene TRBJ1-6; D call uncertain. This CDR3 is built from 15 residues. Germline V gives CDR1 ENHRY, CDR2 SYGVKD. Trimming pared 7 bases from V and 0 bases from J, leaving 10 bases between. For the CDR3, the DNA is TGTGCCATCACAGAGGGAAGCTCCTATAATTCACCCCTCCACTTT. It specifies CAITEGSSYNSPLHF.

The chain links TRBV5-4 to TRBJ2-7; 9 positions agree with TRBD1. Germline loops: CDR1 SGHNT, CDR2 YYREEE (reference sequence). The CDR3 runs 15 residues. The J segment lost 4 bases and the V segment lost 3 bases, leaving 8 bases of the junction unmatched. CDR3 DNA sequence: TGTGCCAGCAGCTCGGGACAGGGTTGGGGGTACGAGCAGTACTTC. Its translation is CASSSGQGWGYEQYF.

The rearrangement uses TRBV4-2 and TRBJ2-7; 7 positions agree with TRBD1. Germline loops: CDR1 LGHNA, CDR2 YNFKEQ. V gave up 4 bases and J gave up 1 base; unmatched junction bases: 7. The CDR3 consists of 15 residues. CDR3 nucleotides: TGTGCCAGCAGCCCAACGGGACAGCCTTCCTACGAGCAGTACTTC. Protein product: CASSPTGQPSYEQYF.

The chain uses TRBV29-1 and TRBJ1-6; 7 nucleotides match TRBD1. V lost 3 bases to trimming and J lost 8 bases; unmatched junction nucleotides: 10. CDR1 is SQVTM and CDR2 is ANQGSEA in the germline V gene. The CDR3 loop spans 15 amino acids. Here the CDR3 reads CSVDCIGTVDSPLHF. The CDR3 DNA follows: TGCAGCGTTGATTGTATAGGGACAGTGGATTCACCCCTCCACTTT.

This clone was seen once. The gene calls are TRBV6-1 and TRBJ2-2; D not certain. Per the germline V gene, CDR1 is MNHNS and CDR2 is SASEGT. There are 14 residues in the CDR3. V lost 6 bases and J lost 5, with 13 bases in between. This CDR3 is CASSIQASTGELFF. The CDR3 DNA reads TGTGCCAGCAGCATACAAGCCAGTACCGGGGAGCTGTTTTTT.